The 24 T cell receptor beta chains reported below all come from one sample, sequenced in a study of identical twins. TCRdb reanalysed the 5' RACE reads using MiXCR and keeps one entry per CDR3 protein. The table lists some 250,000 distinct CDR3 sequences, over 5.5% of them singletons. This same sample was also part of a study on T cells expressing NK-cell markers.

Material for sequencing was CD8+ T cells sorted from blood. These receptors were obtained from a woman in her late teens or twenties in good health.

CDR3 sequence: CSARNSSYEQYF. The CDR3 DNA reads as TGCAGTGCTAGAAACAGTTCCTACGAGCAGTACTTC. This chain joins TRBV20-1 and TRBJ2-7; D call uncertain. Trimming shortened V by 2 bases and J by 1 base, and 6 bases separated the two germline ends. Germline-derived CDR1 and CDR2 are DFQATT and SNEGSKA (reference sequence). The CDR3 length is 12 residues.

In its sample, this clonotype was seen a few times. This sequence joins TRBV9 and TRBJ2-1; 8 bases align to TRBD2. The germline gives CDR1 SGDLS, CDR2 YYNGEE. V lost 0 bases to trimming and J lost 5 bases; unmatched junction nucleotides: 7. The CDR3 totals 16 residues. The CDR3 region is CASSVGRGGGHNEQFF. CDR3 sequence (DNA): TGTGCCAGCAGCGTAGGCCGGGGGGGCGGCCACAATGAGCAGTTCTTC.

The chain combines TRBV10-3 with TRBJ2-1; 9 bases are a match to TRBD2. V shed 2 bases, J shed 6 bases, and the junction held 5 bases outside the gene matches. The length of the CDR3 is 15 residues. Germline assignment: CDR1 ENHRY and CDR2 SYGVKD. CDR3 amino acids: CAISEPGTSRNEQFF. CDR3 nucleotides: TGTGCCATCAGTGAGCCCGGGACTAGCCGCAATGAGCAGTTCTTC.

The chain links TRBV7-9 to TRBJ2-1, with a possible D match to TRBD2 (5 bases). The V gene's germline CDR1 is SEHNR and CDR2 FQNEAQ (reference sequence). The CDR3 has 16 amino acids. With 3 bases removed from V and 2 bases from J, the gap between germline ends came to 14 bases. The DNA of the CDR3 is TGTGCCAGCAGCTTTCGAGCCCGGGGAGCCTACAATGAGCAGTTCTTC. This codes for CASSFRARGAYNEQFF.

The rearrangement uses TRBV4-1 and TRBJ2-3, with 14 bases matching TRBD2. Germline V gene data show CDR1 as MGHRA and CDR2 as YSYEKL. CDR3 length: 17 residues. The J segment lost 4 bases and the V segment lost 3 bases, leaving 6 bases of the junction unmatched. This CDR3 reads CASSQETSGGAADTQYF. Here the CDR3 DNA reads TGCGCCAGCAGCCAGGAGACTAGCGGGGGGGCCGCAGATACGCAGTATTTT.

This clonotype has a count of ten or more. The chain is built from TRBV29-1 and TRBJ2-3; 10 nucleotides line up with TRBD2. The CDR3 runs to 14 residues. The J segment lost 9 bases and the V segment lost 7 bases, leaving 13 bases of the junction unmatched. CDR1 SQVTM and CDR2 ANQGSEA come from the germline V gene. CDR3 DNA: TGCAGCGGCGCCACTAGCGGGGACCTTAGCACGCAGTATTTT. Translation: CSGATSGDLSTQYF.

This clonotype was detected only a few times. Written as DNA, the CDR3 is TGTGCCAGCAGTTCCGATCTCGGGGGGTTCTTC. It specifies CASSSDLGGFF. The rearrangement links TRBV2 to TRBJ2-1, with a possible D match to TRBD2 (6 bases). Deletions cut 5 bases from V and 15 bases from J, with 14 bases between. Germline V gene data show CDR1 as SNHLY and CDR2 as FYNNEI. This CDR3 is 11 amino acids long.

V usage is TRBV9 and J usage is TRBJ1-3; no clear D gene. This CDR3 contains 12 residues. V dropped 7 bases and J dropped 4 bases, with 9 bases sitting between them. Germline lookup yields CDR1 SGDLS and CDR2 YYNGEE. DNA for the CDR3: TGTGCCAGCTCCGAATTCGGAAACACCATATATTTT. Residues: CASSEFGNTIYF.

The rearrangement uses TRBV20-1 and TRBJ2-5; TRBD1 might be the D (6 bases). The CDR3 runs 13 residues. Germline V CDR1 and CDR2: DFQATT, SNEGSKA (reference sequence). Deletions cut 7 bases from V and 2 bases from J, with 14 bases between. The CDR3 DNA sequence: TGCAGTGTGTCCGGGACAAGTCAAGAGACCCAGTACTTC. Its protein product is CSVSGTSQETQYF.

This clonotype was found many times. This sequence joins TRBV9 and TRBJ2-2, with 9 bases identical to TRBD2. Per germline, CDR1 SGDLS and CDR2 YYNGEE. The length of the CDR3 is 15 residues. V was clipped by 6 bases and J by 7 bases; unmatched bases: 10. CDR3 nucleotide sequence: TGTGCCAGCACTCCGGGACTAGCTGGTTTCGGGGAGCTGTTTTTT. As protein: CASTPGLAGFGELFF.

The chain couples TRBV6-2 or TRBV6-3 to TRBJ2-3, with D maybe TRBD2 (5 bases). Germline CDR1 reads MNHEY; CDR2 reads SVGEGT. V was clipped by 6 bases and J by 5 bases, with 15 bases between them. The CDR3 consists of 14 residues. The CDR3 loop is CASSLGGYQDTQYF. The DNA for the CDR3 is TGTGCCAGCAGCCTAGGAGGTTATCAAGATACGCAGTATTTT.

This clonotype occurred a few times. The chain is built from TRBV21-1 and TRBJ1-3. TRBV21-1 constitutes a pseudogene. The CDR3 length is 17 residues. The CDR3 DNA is TGTGCCAGCAGCAAACTCGATCCAGCCTTCTCTGGAAACACCATATATTTT. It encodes CASSKLDPAFSGNTIYF.

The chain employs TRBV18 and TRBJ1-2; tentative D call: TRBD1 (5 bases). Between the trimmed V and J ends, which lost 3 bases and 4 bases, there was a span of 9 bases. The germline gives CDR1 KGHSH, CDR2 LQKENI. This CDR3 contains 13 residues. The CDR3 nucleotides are TGTGCCAGCTCACCTAAGGGACCCTATGGCTACACCTTC. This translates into CASSPKGPYGYTF.

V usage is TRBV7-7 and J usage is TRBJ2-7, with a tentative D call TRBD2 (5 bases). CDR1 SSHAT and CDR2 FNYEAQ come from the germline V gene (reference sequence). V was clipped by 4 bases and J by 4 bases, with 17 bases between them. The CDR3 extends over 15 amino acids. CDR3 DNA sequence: TGTGCCAGCAGCTCGCTCCCGGGGAGTCTTTACGAGCAGTACTTC. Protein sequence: CASSSLPGSLYEQYF.

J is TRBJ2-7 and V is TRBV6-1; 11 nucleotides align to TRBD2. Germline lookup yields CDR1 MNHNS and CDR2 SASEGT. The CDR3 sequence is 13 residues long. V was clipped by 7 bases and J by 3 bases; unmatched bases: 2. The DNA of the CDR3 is TGTGCCAGCACTAGCGGGAGGAGCTACGAGCAGTACTTC. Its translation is CASTSGRSYEQYF.

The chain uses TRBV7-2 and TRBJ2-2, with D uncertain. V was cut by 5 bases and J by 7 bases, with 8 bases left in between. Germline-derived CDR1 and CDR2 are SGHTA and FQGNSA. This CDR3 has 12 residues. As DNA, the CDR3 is TGTGCCAGCAGCCTCAAGGGCGGGGAGCTGTTTTTT. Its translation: CASSLKGGELFF.

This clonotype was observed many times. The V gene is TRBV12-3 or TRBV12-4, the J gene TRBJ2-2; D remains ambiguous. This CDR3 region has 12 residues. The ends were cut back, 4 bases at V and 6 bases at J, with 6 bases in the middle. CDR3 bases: TGTGCCAGCAGTTCCAATCCCGGGGAGCTGTTTTTT. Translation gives CASSSNPGELFF.

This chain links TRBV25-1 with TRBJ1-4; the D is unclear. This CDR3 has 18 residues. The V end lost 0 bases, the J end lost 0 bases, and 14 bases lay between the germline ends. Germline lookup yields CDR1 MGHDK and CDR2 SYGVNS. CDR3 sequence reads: CASSEYFQEASTNEKLFF. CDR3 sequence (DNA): TGTGCCAGCAGTGAATACTTTCAGGAGGCATCAACTAATGAAAAACTGTTTTTT.

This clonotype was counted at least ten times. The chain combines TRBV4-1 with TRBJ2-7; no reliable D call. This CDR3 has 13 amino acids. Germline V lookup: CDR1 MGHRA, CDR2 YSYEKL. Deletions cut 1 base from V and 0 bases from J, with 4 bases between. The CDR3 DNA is TGCGCCAGCAGCCAAGGCGCCTCCTACGAGCAGTACTTC. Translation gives CASSQGASYEQYF.

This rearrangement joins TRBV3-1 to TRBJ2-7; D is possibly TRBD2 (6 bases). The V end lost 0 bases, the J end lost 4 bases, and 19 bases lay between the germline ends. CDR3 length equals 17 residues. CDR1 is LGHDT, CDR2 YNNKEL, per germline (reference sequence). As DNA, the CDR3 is TGTGCCAGCAGCCAAGATCGGTTCGGGGGAGGTCGTTACGAGCAGTACTTC. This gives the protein CASSQDRFGGGRYEQYF.

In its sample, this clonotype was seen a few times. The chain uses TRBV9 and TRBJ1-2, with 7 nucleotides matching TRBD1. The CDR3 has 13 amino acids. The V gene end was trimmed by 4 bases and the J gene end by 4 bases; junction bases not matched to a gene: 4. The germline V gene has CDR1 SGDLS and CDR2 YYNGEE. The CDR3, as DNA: TGTGCCAGCAGCTCGACAGGGATCTATGGCTACACCTTC. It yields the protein CASSSTGIYGYTF.

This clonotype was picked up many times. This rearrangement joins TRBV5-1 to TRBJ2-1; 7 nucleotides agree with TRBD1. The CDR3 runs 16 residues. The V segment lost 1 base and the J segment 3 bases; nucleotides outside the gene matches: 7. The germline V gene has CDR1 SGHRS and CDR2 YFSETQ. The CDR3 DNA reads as TGCGCCAGCAGCTTGAGCAGCAGGGGGATCTACAATGAGCAGTTCTTC. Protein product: CASSLSSRGIYNEQFF.

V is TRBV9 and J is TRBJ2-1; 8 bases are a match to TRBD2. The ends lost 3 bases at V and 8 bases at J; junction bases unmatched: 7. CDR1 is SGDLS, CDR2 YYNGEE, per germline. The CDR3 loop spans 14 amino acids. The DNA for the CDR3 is TGTGCCAGCAGCGCTCCGCGGGGGGACCATGAGCAGTTCTTC. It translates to CASSAPRGDHEQFF.

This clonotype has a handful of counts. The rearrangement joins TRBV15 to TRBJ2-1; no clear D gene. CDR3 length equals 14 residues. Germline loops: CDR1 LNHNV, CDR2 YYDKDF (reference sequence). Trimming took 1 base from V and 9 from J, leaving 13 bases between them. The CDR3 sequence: CATSRVGALGEQFF. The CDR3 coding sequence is TGTGCCACCAGCAGAGTTGGAGCTCTTGGTGAGCAGTTCTTC.